This T cell receptor (beta chain) was sequenced during a study of CD8 T cells in ankylosing spondylitis. Quantitative 5'-RACE was performed with molecular barcodes, and it yielded the TCR beta libraries. TCRdb re-analysed the 5' RACE reads in MiXCR, keeping a single row per CDR3 protein. Of 450,000 to 550,000 distinct CDR3 sequences listed, roughly 5.2% were seen once; the top ten hold under 4.5%. Regarding the study as a whole: It was reported that disease-linked clones were significantly enriched in matched ankylosing spondylitis synovial fluid. A motif in TCR beta, a set of under 10 highly homologous variants, appeared characteristic of ankylosing spondylitis blood.

This clonotype was seen repeatedly, ten times or more. Its antigen remains unknown. Sample: blood, either unsorted or a sorted T cell fraction (not recorded which). The origin of this receptor is a male donor with ankylosing spondylitis.

This chain's CDR3 is CASSLGGAGGNTIYF. The CDR3 nucleotides are TGTGCCAGCAGCTTAGGGGGGGCCGGAGGAAACACCATATATTTT. V gene TRBV7-2 combines with J gene TRBJ1-3, with D maybe TRBD1 (6 bases). V was shortened by 1 base and J by 4 bases, with 11 bases between the two germline ends. Germline V gene lookup returns CDR1 SGHTA and CDR2 FQGNSA. The CDR3 has 15 residues.